This entry lists 23 T cell receptor beta chains sequenced from one sample in a study of T cells after yellow fever vaccination. One entry per CDR3 protein, called by TCRdb with MiXCR from the 5' RACE reads. The sample includes roughly 350,000 distinct CDR3 sequences, roughly 4.3% of them seen just once. The sample in question was PBMCs, obtained 5 days after the yellow fever booster vaccination. These receptors were obtained from a man younger than 35 who received the YFV17D yellow fever vaccine.

This clonotype showed up many times. The J gene is TRBJ1-1, the V gene TRBV20-1; no definite D call. The germline V and J ends were trimmed by 3 bases and 4 bases, with 9 bases remaining between them. The CDR3 is made up of 12 amino acids. CDR1 is DFQATT and CDR2 is SNEGSKA in the germline V gene (reference sequence). This CDR3 reads CSASRDRTEAFF. Written as DNA, the CDR3 is TGCAGTGCTAGTAGGGATCGCACTGAAGCTTTCTTT.

The J gene is TRBJ2-1, the V gene TRBV15; TRBD1 matches 11 bases. CDR3 length: 15 amino acids. Trimming cost V 3 bases and J 2 bases; bases outside gene matches: 0. Germline assignment: CDR1 LNHNV and CDR2 YYDKDF (reference sequence). The CDR3 sequence is CATSRGQGAYNEQFF. CDR3 nucleotide sequence: TGTGCCACCAGCAGGGGACAGGGGGCCTACAATGAGCAGTTCTTC. Full variable domain (rest looked up from reference TRBV15 and TRBJ2-1): DAMVIQNPRYQVTQFGKPVTLSCSQTLNHNVMYWYQQKSSQAPKLLFHYYDKDFNNEADTPDNFQSRRPNTSFCFLDIRSPGLGDTAMYLCATSRGQGAYNEQFFGPGTRLTVL.

This clonotype was counted a few times. The chain combines TRBV7-2 with TRBJ2-7; TRBD1 might be the D (6 bases). V shed 5 bases and J shed 4 bases, with 18 bases lying between them. The germline CDR1 and CDR2 sequences are SGHTA and FQGNSA. CDR3 length: 15 residues. The CDR3 DNA sequence: TGTGCCAGCAGCCCCGACGGGAACAGGGTATACGAGCAGTACGTC. Its protein product is CASSPDGNRVYEQYV.

The V gene is TRBV12-3 or TRBV12-4, the J gene TRBJ1-6, with 10 bases that match TRBD1. CDR3 length equals 17 residues. Germline trimming cut 5 bases from V and 11 bases from J; bases unmatched to any gene: 15. The CDR3 DNA follows: TGTGCCAGCAGTCCTCGGACAGGGGGGACCCAAGGGGCACCCCTCCACTTT. As protein: CASSPRTGGTQGAPLHF.

This clonotype showed up many times. CDR3 sequence: CAIRGDYRPGELFF. DNA for the CDR3: TGTGCCATCAGGGGAGATTATCGTCCCGGGGAGCTGTTTTTT. This chain connects TRBV10-3 to TRBJ2-2, with D possibly being TRBD2 (5 bases). The V end was cut by 6 bases, the J end by 6 bases, with 14 bases between. Germline lookup yields CDR1 ENHRY and CDR2 SYGVKD. The CDR3 spans 14 residues.

This clonotype has more than one count but fewer than ten. The chain employs TRBV7-9 and TRBJ1-1; no firm D call. The V and J ends lost 6 bases and 4 bases respectively, with 21 bases between them. This CDR3 is 16 amino acids long. Germline V CDR1 and CDR2: SEHNR, FQNEAQ (reference sequence). The CDR3 nucleotides read TGTGCCAGCAGTCTAGGCAGTTCCCGGTTGGGCACTGAAGCTTTCTTT. Protein product: CASSLGSSRLGTEAFF.

This chain connects TRBV30 to TRBJ1-4, with D perhaps TRBD1 (6 bases). V lost 4 bases, J lost 6 bases, and 15 bases lay in between. Germline CDR1 and CDR2: GTSNPN and SVGIG (reference sequence). The CDR3 totals 14 residues. The CDR3 spells CAWTRGGGDEKLFF. CDR3 nucleotide sequence: TGTGCCTGGACCCGTGGGGGGGGCGATGAAAAACTGTTTTTT.

The chain employs TRBV14 and TRBJ1-6, with D tentatively TRBD1 (5 bases). Germline V gives CDR1 SGHDN, CDR2 FVKESK. The V end was cut by 1 base, the J end by 8 bases, with 21 bases between. The CDR3 spans 18 residues. CDR3 nucleotides: TGTGCCAGCAGCCAAGGACGGGACCCCTTTCCGGGGGATTCACCCCTCCACTTT. Its protein is CASSQGRDPFPGDSPLHF.

This clonotype was seen only a few times. V is TRBV12-3 or TRBV12-4 and J is TRBJ1-2; the match to TRBD1 covers 9 bases. The junction had 12 bases not matched to a gene; V was cut back by 8 bases and J by 2 bases. CDR3 length equals 16 residues. The CDR3 region has the DNA TGTGCCAGCTCTTGGGGTTCGACAGGGGGAAACTATGGCTACACCTTC. Protein: CASSWGSTGGNYGYTF.

This clonotype was seen only a few times. This chain joins TRBV12-3 or TRBV12-4 and TRBJ1-2, with 7 bases lining up with TRBD1. Unmatched junction bases numbered 13, after V lost 3 bases and J lost 3 bases. This CDR3 has 17 amino acids. The DNA of the CDR3 is TGTGCCAGCAGTTTTGGGGCATCGCAAGGGACAGACTATGGCTACACCTTC. Translating gives CASSFGASQGTDYGYTF.

The V and J genes are TRBV6-5 and TRBJ1-2, with 7 nucleotides matching TRBD1. The CDR3 length is 15 residues. CDR1 is MNHEY, CDR2 SVGAGI, per germline. V lost 0 bases, J lost 4 bases, and 5 bases stayed unmatched. DNA of the CDR3: TGTGCCAGCAGTTACTCTTTGACAGGGAGCTATGGCTACACCTTC. Translated: CASSYSLTGSYGYTF.

The V and J genes are TRBV5-1 and TRBJ1-2, with no clear D. This CDR3 region has 15 residues. V dropped 0 bases and J dropped 1 base, with 10 bases sitting between them. In germline, CDR1 is SGHRS, CDR2 YFSETQ. CDR3 nucleotide sequence: TGCGCCAGCAGCTTGGAGGCCAGGATTAACTATGGCTACACCTTC. It encodes CASSLEARINYGYTF.

In its sample, this clonotype was seen a few times. The genes are TRBV7-2 and TRBJ2-1, with TRBD1 as a possible D gene (5 bases). This CDR3 has 14 residues. Germline values: CDR1 SGHTA, CDR2 FQGNSA. V was cut by 3 bases and J by 9 bases, with 15 bases left in between. CDR3 nucleotides: TGTGCCAGCAGCTTTGGGGCAGGGTCGAGTGAGCAGTTCTTC. It specifies CASSFGAGSSEQFF.

This clonotype appeared a few times. The chain joins TRBV12-3 or TRBV12-4 to TRBJ2-5; 8 positions match TRBD2. The CDR3 covers 13 residues. Unmatched junction bases numbered 6, after V lost 7 bases and J lost 5 bases. As DNA, the CDR3 is TGTGCCAGCATGCGGGGGGCGTGGGAGACCCAGTACTTC. Encoded protein: CASMRGAWETQYF.

This clonotype was counted a few times. V and J are TRBV5-1 and TRBJ2-7, with D perhaps assigned TRBD1 or TRBD2 (5 bases each). The CDR3 runs 13 residues. Germline-derived CDR1 and CDR2 are SGHRS and YFSETQ. V lost 4 bases and J 5 bases, leaving 13 bases between the germline ends. The DNA for the CDR3 is TGCGCCAGCAGCCTAGGACACGGGGACGAGCAGTACTTC. This translates into CASSLGHGDEQYF. Based on the CDR3 plus reference TRBV5-1 and TRBJ2-7, the full variable domain is KAGVTQTPRYLIKTRGQQVTLSCSPISGHRSVSWYQQTPGQGLQFLFEYFSETQRNKGNFPGRFSGRQFSNSRSEMNVSTLELGDSALYLCASSLGHGDEQYFGPGTRLTVT.

This clonotype showed up many times. This chain uses TRBV7-6 with TRBJ2-1; no definite D call. The CDR3 is made up of 14 amino acids. The ends were cut back, 5 bases at V and 8 bases at J, with 16 bases in the middle. CDR1 and CDR2 from the germline V gene are SGHVS and FNYEAQ. The CDR3 DNA follows: TGTGCCAGCAGCCACACGGGCATTCTCTATGAGCAGTTCTTC. This gives the protein CASSHTGILYEQFF.

V gene TRBV21-1 combines with J gene TRBJ2-5; TRBD2 is the table's D call and was not checked against the DNA. TRBV21-1 is a known pseudogene. The CDR3 loop spans 13 amino acids. The DNA of the CDR3 is TGTGCCAGCAGAGCGGGGGACCAAGAGACCCAGTACTTC. It encodes CASRAGDQETQYF.

This clonotype was recorded a few times. Here the CDR3 reads CASSVEPSVREQFF. DNA for the CDR3: TGTGCCAGCAGCGTAGAACCTAGCGTGCGGGAGCAGTTCTTC. The chain is built from TRBV9 and TRBJ2-1; D is possibly TRBD2 (6 bases). There are 14 residues in the CDR3. The ends were cut back, 0 bases at V and 10 bases at J, with 14 bases in the middle. Germline CDR1 is SGDLS and CDR2 is YYNGEE. Variable domain in full (rest from reference TRBV9 and TRBJ2-1): DSGVTQTPKHLITATGQRVTLRCSPRSGDLSVYWYQQSLDQGLQFLIQYYNGEERAKGNILERFSAQQFPDLHSELNLSSLELGDSALYFCASSVEPSVREQFFGPGTRLTVL.

At least ten counts were recorded for this clonotype. The genes are TRBV7-6 and TRBJ2-2, with D perhaps assigned TRBD1 or TRBD2 (6 bases each). The CDR3 runs to 16 residues. Trimming cost V 0 bases and J 4 bases, with 12 bases left between them. Germline V gene data show CDR1 as SGHVS and CDR2 as FNYEAQ. CDR3: CASSLAWGAFTGELFF. The CDR3 DNA reads TGTGCCAGCAGCTTAGCTTGGGGGGCGTTCACCGGGGAGCTGTTTTTT. Full variable domain (rest looked up from reference TRBV7-6 and TRBJ2-2): GAGVSQSPRYKVTKRGQDVALRCDPISGHVSLYWYRQALGQGPEFLTYFNYEAQQDKSGLPNDRFSAERPEGSISTLTIQRTEQRDSAMYRCASSLAWGAFTGELFFGEGSRLTVL.

The genes are TRBV5-1 and TRBJ2-5, with TRBD2 matching over 10 bases. CDR1 SGHRS and CDR2 YFSETQ come from the germline V gene. V lost 6 bases, J lost 1 base, and 18 bases stayed unmatched. The CDR3 loop spans 19 amino acids. CDR3: CASTSLPRLAGPLQETQYF. CDR3 nucleotide sequence: TGCGCCAGCACCTCATTACCCCGACTAGCGGGCCCCCTCCAAGAGACCCAGTACTTC.

This clonotype was recorded many times. The CDR3 sequence: CASSPTWETQYF. The CDR3 DNA reads as TGTGCCAGCAGTCCTACCTGGGAGACCCAGTACTTC. The rearrangement links TRBV6-2 or TRBV6-3 to TRBJ2-5; D unresolved. Trimming stripped 5 bases from V and 5 bases from J, with 9 bases between. The CDR3 length is 12 residues. The germline gives CDR1 MNHEY, CDR2 SVGEGT.

The J gene is TRBJ1-2, the V gene TRBV20-1; D unclear. CDR3 size: 14 residues. Trimming removed 6 bases at V and 3 bases at J, with 17 bases between. CDR1 and CDR2 from the germline V gene are DFQATT and SNEGSKA (reference sequence). DNA for the CDR3: TGCAGTGCCCGGTTCGGTGGCAGTTACTATGGCTACACCTTC. This codes for CSARFGGSYYGYTF.

This clonotype was detected many times. The chain employs TRBV11-2 and TRBJ2-1; the D is unclear. The ends were cut back, 0 bases at V and 12 bases at J, with 9 bases in the middle. CDR3 length equals 12 residues. Germline-derived CDR1 and CDR2 are SGHAT and FQNNGV. CDR3 nucleotides: TGTGCCAGCAGCTTAGAAGGGCTAACGCAGTTCTTC. As protein: CASSLEGLTQFF. The variable domain in full, completed from reference TRBV11-2 and TRBJ2-1, reads EAGVAQSPRYKIIEKRQSVAFWCNPISGHATLYWYQQILGQGPKLLIQFQNNGVVDDSQLPKDRFSAERLKGVDSTLKIQPAKLEDSAVYLCASSLEGLTQFFGPGTRLTVL.